This T cell receptor beta chain is drawn from a study of blood T cell repertoires in COVID-19. Study as a whole: The cDNA or gDNA used as material had been derived from T cells, B-cell-depleted T cells, or PBMCs.

V was clipped by 2 bases and J by 7 bases, with 12 bases between them. The CDR3 is made up of 15 amino acids. Germline lookup yields CDR1 LGHDT and CDR2 YNNKEL (reference sequence). Authors' data handling: Cell counts per sample came from amplifying reference gene primers. Measured with immunoSEQ multiplex PCR; TCRdb has only the in-frame clones, and not every one. Clonal size and the V and J genes are those of that table, whereas D and trimming came from the DNA. The data contain under 150,000 clones, over 65% of them seen just once; the ten biggest clones take up over 7.5%. This chain links TRBV3-1 (or the pseudogene TRBV3-2) with TRBJ1-6; D might be TRBD1 (6 bases). Sequenced material: peripheral blood. The receptor's source is a woman between 40 and 55 years old with acute or convalescent COVID-19. Here the CDR3 DNA reads TGTGCCAGCAGCCAAAATGGGGGGGGCAATTCACCCCTCCACTTT. It codes for CASSQNGGGNSPLHF.